This T cell receptor beta chain was obtained from a study of chemoradiotherapy in HPV16-positive cancers. Repertoires were generated with immunoSEQ multiplex PCR, while TCRdb's copy carries only in-frame clones and drops some. The table shows approximately 3,500 clones, with approximately 94% occurring only once. The germline CDR1 and CDR2 sequences are MDHEN and SYDVKM. The CDR3 runs 14 residues. V was pared by 6 bases and J by 8 bases, with 19 bases between. The chain combines TRBV28 with TRBJ1-2; D gene ambiguous. The specimen was collected from a patient who underwent chemoradiotherapy. This sequence was found in a human donor with HPV-associated anogenital cancer. Written as DNA, the CDR3 is TGTGCCAGCAGACCCAGCCATCCTTTTGGGGGCTACACCTTC. Its protein is CASRPSHPFGGYTF.